This T cell receptor (beta chain) was profiled in a study of cytomegalovirus exposure and HLA in healthy donors. The germline CDR1 and CDR2 sequences are ENHRY and SYGVKD. The CDR3 totals 14 residues. Deletions cut 4 bases from V and 0 bases from J, with 9 bases between. Clones were read by immunoSEQ multiplex PCR, and TCRdb kept only the in-frame ones, dropping some. The table shows about 74,000 clones, with around 94% occurring only once. The source is a woman aged 18-29 years in good health and CMV-seropositive. What was sequenced was PBMCs. V and J are TRBV10-3 and TRBJ1-1; D call uncertain. The CDR3 loop reads CAISGAEMNTEAFF. CDR3 bases: TGTGCCATCAGTGGGGCAGAGATGAACACTGAAGCTTTCTTT.